The sequence of this T cell receptor (beta chain) was determined in a study of CD8 T cells in ankylosing spondylitis. Study-level results: Matched synovial fluid from ankylosing spondylitis patients was reported to be enriched for disease-linked clones. Past studies reported some motif variants in reactive arthritis synovial fluid and blood. Seemingly distinctive of ankylosing spondylitis blood was a TCR beta motif formed by eight highly homologous variants.

In its sample, this clonotype was seen a few times. Its antigen is still unknown. TCRdb fed the 5' RACE reads into MiXCR, producing one record per CDR3 protein. The table includes hundreds of thousands of distinct CDR3 sequences, 20% to 30% detected once. The V and J ends lost 2 bases and 4 bases, in that order; junction bases with no gene match: 4. Per the germline V gene, CDR1 is SGDLS and CDR2 is YYNGEE. There are 16 residues in the CDR3. The chain has TRBV9 and TRBJ2-2; 11 bases map to TRBD2. This receptor was identified in a male donor with ankylosing spondylitis. Sequencing used blood, either unsorted or a sorted T cell fraction (not recorded which). The CDR3 region has the DNA TGTGCCAGCAGCGTTAGCGGGAGGGCCACCACCGGGGAGCTGTTTTTT. It is translated as CASSVSGRATTGELFF. Supplemented by reference TRBV9 and TRBJ2-2, the full variable domain reads DSGVTQTPKHLITATGQRVTLRCSPRSGDLSVYWYQQSLDQGLQFLIQYYNGEERAKGNILERFSAQQFPDLHSELNLSSLELGDSALYFCASSVSGRATTGELFFGEGSRLTVL.